The source of this T cell receptor beta chain is a study of cytomegalovirus exposure and HLA in healthy donors. Study-level points and caveats: Associated with cytomegalovirus, according to the listing, were 150 to 200 TCR beta chains. As was reported, the HLA-A and HLA-B alleles of most subjects were accurately predicted from TCR beta sequences.

Germline assignment: CDR1 WSHSY and CDR2 SAAADI. This CDR3 has 16 residues. The junction had 9 bases not matched to a gene; V was cut back by 4 bases and J by 3 bases. As concerns this clone: Its antigen is still unknown.

Primers included in the PCR were 60 Vbeta and 13 Jbeta primers. Sequenced by immunoSEQ multiplex PCR; TCRdb stores in-frame clones only, minus some. The repertoire includes more than 250,000 clones, approximately 90% of them detected once, and 2% to 3% sits in the top ten. Material for sequencing was PBMCs. The chain couples TRBV10-2 to TRBJ2-7; TRBD1 matches at 10 bases. The sequence was obtained from a woman between 18 and 29 years old in good health and CMV-seronegative. DNA of the CDR3: TGCGCCAGCAGTGCCGGGGGGGACAGGGGTTTCTACGAGCAGTACTTC. Translating gives CASSAGGDRGFYEQYF.